Below, 27 T cell receptor beta chains from the same sample are listed, as sequenced in a study of CD8 T cells in Susac syndrome. An amount of RNA that ranged from roughly 0.5 to 1 ug was reverse transcribed with random hexamers. One entry per CDR3 protein, called by TCRdb with MiXCR from the immunoSEQ multiplex PCR reads. This table holds hundreds of thousands of distinct CDR3 sequences, 95% found once. Sequenced: CD4+ T cells from PBMCs. The receptors come from a human donor with multiple sclerosis.

This rearrangement joins TRBV9 to TRBJ2-5, with 9 bases aligning to TRBD1. Germline CDR1 is SGDLS and CDR2 is YYNGEE. The CDR3 totals 16 residues. Trimming removed 4 bases from V and 4 bases from J; junction bases left unmatched: 11. CDR3 protein: CASSPKGTGQVETQYF. CDR3 DNA sequence: TGTGCCAGCAGCCCCAAGGGGACAGGGCAGGTAGAGACCCAGTACTTC. The variable domain in full, with the rest retrieved from reference TRBV9 and TRBJ2-5, is DSGVTQTPKHLITATGQRVTLRCSPRSGDLSVYWYQQSLDQGLQFLIQYYNGEERAKGNILERFSAQQFPDLHSELNLSSLELGDSALYFCASSPKGTGQVETQYFGPGTRLLVL.

The rearrangement uses TRBV3-1 and TRBJ1-2, with 8 bases aligning to TRBD1. The length of the CDR3 is 15 residues. CDR1 LGHDT and CDR2 YNNKEL come from the germline V gene (reference sequence). J was trimmed by 1 base and V by 2 bases; bases with no gene match: 3. CDR3 residues: CASSQRTGNNYGYTF. The CDR3, as DNA: TGTGCCAGCAGCCAAAGGACAGGGAATAACTATGGCTACACCTTC.

This clonotype was counted between two and nine times. The chain joins TRBV19 to TRBJ1-2; 8 bases map to TRBD1. The CDR3 consists of 11 residues. Germline V gives CDR1 LNHDA, CDR2 SQIVND (reference sequence). V dropped 6 bases and J dropped 8; count of bases not matched to a gene: 2. DNA for the CDR3: TGTGCCAGTAGCGACAGGGGCGGCTACACCTTC. Its protein is CASSDRGGYTF.

The V gene is TRBV7-3, the J gene TRBJ2-3, with D tentatively TRBD2 (6 bases). The CDR3 sequence is 17 residues long. V dropped 1 base and J dropped 3 bases, with 17 bases sitting between them. Germline V CDR1 and CDR2: SGHTA, FQGTGA. The CDR3 sequence is CASSLRSASETTDTQYF. DNA of the CDR3: TGTGCCAGCAGCTTAAGATCAGCTAGCGAGACGACAGATACGCAGTATTTT.

CDR3: CASSQDQSSNQPQHF. As DNA, the CDR3 is TGTGCCAGCAGCCAAGACCAGAGTAGCAATCAGCCCCAGCATTTT. The chain uses TRBV3-1 and TRBJ1-5, with D hard to call. Trimming took 0 bases from V and 0 from J, leaving 6 bases between them. CDR1 and CDR2 from the germline V gene are LGHDT and YNNKEL (reference sequence). The CDR3 has 15 amino acids.

The count of this clonotype is one. The genes are TRBV3-1 and TRBJ1-5, with D possibly matching TRBD1 (6 bases). The length of the CDR3 is 18 residues. Germline values: CDR1 LGHDT, CDR2 YNNKEL (reference sequence). V lost 0 bases to trimming and J lost 2 bases, with 17 bases between them. Here the CDR3 reads CASSQDLGGPAGNQPQHF. DNA for the CDR3: TGTGCCAGCAGCCAAGATCTAGGGGGGCCGGCGGGCAATCAGCCCCAGCATTTT.

The chain links TRBV27 to TRBJ2-7; TRBD1 matches at 8 bases. The length of the CDR3 is 15 residues. With 6 bases clipped from V and 5 bases from J, the junction kept 12 bases outside the gene matches. Germline V CDR1 and CDR2: MNHEY, SMNVEV (reference sequence). CDR3 in amino acids: CASRQFRQGADEQYF. The CDR3 nucleotides are TGTGCCAGCAGGCAATTTCGTCAGGGGGCCGACGAGCAGTACTTC.

The chain couples TRBV28 to TRBJ2-5; D unresolved. Trimming stripped 2 bases from V and 1 base from J, with 11 bases between. The CDR3 covers 15 residues. The V gene's germline CDR1 is MDHEN and CDR2 SYDVKM. DNA of the CDR3: TGTGCCAGCAGTTTAGGTGGCGGATTCCAAGAGACCCAGTACTTC. Protein: CASSLGGGFQETQYF.

The V call is TRBV2, the J call TRBJ2-4, with TRBD2 as a possible D gene (5 bases). V gave up 7 bases and J gave up 0 bases, with 10 bases separating them. The CDR3 is 14 amino acids. Looked up from germline, CDR1 is SNHLY and CDR2 is FYNNEI. Here the CDR3 DNA reads TGTGCCAGCAAAGGAGGACTAGCCAAAAACATTCAGTACTTC. As protein: CASKGGLAKNIQYF. The full variable domain, in which reference TRBV2 and TRBJ2-4 provide the parts outside the CDR3, is EPEVTQTPSHQVTQMGQEVILRCVPISNHLYFYWYRQILGQKVEFLVSFYNNEISEKSEIFDDQFSVERPDGSNFTLKIRSTKLEDSAMYFCASKGGLAKNIQYFGAGTRLSVL.

This sequence joins TRBV24-1 and TRBJ2-3, with 9 nucleotides matching TRBD1. The CDR3 consists of 16 residues. Germline loops: CDR1 KGHDR, CDR2 SFDVKD. V trimming: 4 bases; J trimming: 3 bases; junction bases outside the gene matches: 7. The CDR3 region is CATSDYTGGETDTQYF. CDR3 bases: TGTGCCACCAGTGACTATACAGGGGGCGAAACAGATACGCAGTATTTT.

The chain recombines TRBV6-6 with TRBJ2-4, with D perhaps matching TRBD2 (6 bases). CDR3 length: 13 residues. V was pared by 8 bases and J by 9 bases, with 17 bases between. CDR1 and CDR2 from the germline V gene are MNHNY and SVGAGI (reference sequence). CDR3 nucleotides: TGTGCCAGCCGAACTCGGGGACTCCCCATTCAGTACTTC. This translates into CASRTRGLPIQYF.

Points on this clonotype: The germline gene is not matched at one end of the junction; a read error may be the cause. CDR3 region: CAWSVRRQVVVF. DNA for the CDR3: TGTGCCTGGAGTGTAAGGCGGCAGGTTGTTGTCTTT. The chain has TRBV30 and TRBJ1-1; no clear D gene. Germline V gives CDR1 GTSNPN, CDR2 SVGIG (reference sequence). The CDR3 contains 12 residues.

The V call is TRBV25-1, the J call TRBJ1-2; D call uncertain. V was shortened by 4 bases and J by 4 bases, with 4 bases between the two germline ends. CDR1 and CDR2 (germline): MGHDK, SYGVNS. CDR3 length: 11 amino acids. The chain's CDR3 is CASSGVYGYTF. CDR3 in DNA: TGTGCCAGCAGTGGGGTCTATGGCTACACCTTC.

This clonotype was counted a single time. The V call is TRBV29-1, the J call TRBJ1-2, with D possibly matching TRBD1 (6 bases). In germline, CDR1 is SQVTM, CDR2 ANQGSEA. The CDR3 consists of 11 residues. Trimming took off 7 bases at V and 5 bases at J, with 11 bases between the two ends. The CDR3 spells CSASGAYGYTF. CDR3 DNA sequence: TGCAGCGCCTCAGGGGCATATGGCTACACCTTC.

The genes are TRBV7-2 and TRBJ1-4; D remains ambiguous. This CDR3 is built from 12 residues. Germline values: CDR1 SGHTA, CDR2 FQGNSA. Trimming stripped 5 bases from V and 8 bases from J, with 9 bases between. The CDR3 coding sequence is TGTGCCAGCAGCCCCTTTGACGAAAAACTGTTTTTT. The encoded protein is CASSPFDEKLFF.

The chain links TRBV20-1 to TRBJ1-6; perhaps TRBD1 as D (6 bases). The V gene lost 3 bases and the J gene lost 7 bases, with 13 bases spanning the gap. CDR3 length equals 14 residues. Per the germline V gene, CDR1 is DFQATT and CDR2 is SNEGSKA (reference sequence). The CDR3 region is CSASQGTANSPLHF. The DNA of the CDR3 is TGCAGTGCTAGCCAGGGGACGGCGAATTCACCCCTCCACTTT.

V usage is TRBV20-1 and J usage is TRBJ2-3; no clear D gene. The germline V gene encodes CDR1 DFQATT and CDR2 SNEGSKA (reference sequence). V dropped 8 bases and J dropped 3 bases, with 9 bases sitting between them. The CDR3 extends over 11 amino acids. The CDR3 DNA sequence: TGCAGTATTGCTGGGACAGATACGCAGTATTTT. Translation: CSIAGTDTQYF.

The chain carries TRBV12-3 or TRBV12-4 and TRBJ2-7; TRBD2 matches 8 bases. V was pared by 3 bases and J by 2 bases, with 3 bases of the junction left unmatched. The CDR3 is 14 residues long. CDR3 bases: TGTGCCAGCAGTTTGACTAGCGTGACCTACGAGCAGTACTTC. This codes for CASSLTSVTYEQYF.

V and J are TRBV12-5 and TRBJ2-4; tentatively, D is TRBD1 (6 bases). Germline V gene sequence: CDR1 LGHNT, CDR2 FRNRAP. V dropped 0 bases and J dropped 5 bases, with 14 bases sitting between them. CDR3 size: 16 residues. CDR3 coding DNA: TGTGCTAGTGGTTTGGTACTGGGACAATCCGAAAACATTCAGTACTTC. Its protein is CASGLVLGQSENIQYF.

V usage is TRBV12-3 or TRBV12-4 and J usage is TRBJ1-1; D might be TRBD1 (5 bases). V was cut by 6 bases and J by 11 bases, with 16 bases left in between. This CDR3 is 12 amino acids long. The DNA of the CDR3 is TGTGCCAGCAGGCTAGACAGCCCCGAGGCTTTCTTT. Protein product: CASRLDSPEAFF.

The chain carries TRBV7-8 and TRBJ2-3; 13 nucleotides align to TRBD2. Germline V lookup: CDR1 SGHVS, CDR2 FQNEAQ. This CDR3 region has 15 residues. Trimming removed 3 bases from V and 5 bases from J; junction bases left unmatched: 2. The CDR3 nucleotides read TGTGCCAGCAGCTTCTGGACTAGCGGGGGAGATACGCAGTATTTT. Its protein is CASSFWTSGGDTQYF.

The chain links TRBV30 to TRBJ1-2, with D possibly TRBD1 on 5 matching bases. CDR3 length: 15 residues. Trimming left V 3 bases short and J 0 bases short, with 14 bases between. The germline V gene encodes CDR1 GTSNPN and CDR2 SVGIG (reference sequence). The CDR3 coding sequence is TGTGCCTGGAGAGTCCGGGACCACTCTAACTATGGCTACACCTTC. The encoded protein is CAWRVRDHSNYGYTF. Complete variable domain (other parts from reference TRBV30 and TRBJ1-2): SQTIHQWPATLVQPVGSPLSLECTVEGTSNPNLYWYRQAAGRGLQLLFYSVGIGQISSEVPQNLSASRPQDRQFILSSKKLLLSDSGFYLCAWRVRDHSNYGYTFGSGTRLTVV.

This chain connects TRBV20-1 to TRBJ1-2; D perhaps matches TRBD1 (6 bases). CDR1 DFQATT and CDR2 SNEGSKA come from the germline V gene (reference sequence). This CDR3 is 13 amino acids long. In nucleotides, the CDR3 is TGCAGGATCGGAGGGGGAGGGATGCATGGCTACACCTTC. It encodes CRIGGGGMHGYTF.

The rearrangement uses TRBV5-4 and TRBJ2-7; the match to TRBD2 covers 10 bases. The CDR3 contains 15 residues. Germline CDR1 SGHNT, CDR2 YYREEE (reference sequence). Trimming at V came to 4 bases and at J to 1 base, leaving 5 bases not matched to a gene. The CDR3 coding sequence is TGTGCCAGCAGCCCCGAGACTAGCGGGTCCTACGAGCAGTACTTC. Its protein is CASSPETSGSYEQYF.

The chain links TRBV5-1 to TRBJ2-4; D is undetermined. The CDR3 runs to 14 residues. The V and J ends lost 3 bases and 8 bases respectively, with 15 bases between them. Germline values: CDR1 SGHRS, CDR2 YFSETQ. CDR3 loop: CASSYGLVVDIQYF. The CDR3 bases are TGCGCCAGCAGCTACGGGTTAGTAGTGGACATTCAGTACTTC.

V usage is TRBV11-2 and J usage is TRBJ2-7, with D perhaps TRBD1 (5 bases). V was trimmed by 1 base and J by 6 bases, leaving 13 bases between them. The CDR3 is 14 residues long. Per germline, CDR1 SGHAT and CDR2 FQNNGV. CDR3 sequence: CASSLGRVKAEQYF. In DNA form, the CDR3 reads TGTGCCAGCAGCTTAGGCAGGGTGAAGGCCGAGCAGTACTTC.

The rearrangement joins TRBV28 to TRBJ2-7; TRBD2 is a possible D gene (5 bases). V dropped 7 bases and J dropped 7 bases, with 20 bases sitting between them. There are 14 residues in the CDR3. Germline CDR1 is MDHEN and CDR2 is SYDVKM. CDR3 sequence (DNA): TGTGCCAGCATTCTTCGGGGAAATCCCGGGGAGCAGTACTTC. This gives the protein CASILRGNPGEQYF.